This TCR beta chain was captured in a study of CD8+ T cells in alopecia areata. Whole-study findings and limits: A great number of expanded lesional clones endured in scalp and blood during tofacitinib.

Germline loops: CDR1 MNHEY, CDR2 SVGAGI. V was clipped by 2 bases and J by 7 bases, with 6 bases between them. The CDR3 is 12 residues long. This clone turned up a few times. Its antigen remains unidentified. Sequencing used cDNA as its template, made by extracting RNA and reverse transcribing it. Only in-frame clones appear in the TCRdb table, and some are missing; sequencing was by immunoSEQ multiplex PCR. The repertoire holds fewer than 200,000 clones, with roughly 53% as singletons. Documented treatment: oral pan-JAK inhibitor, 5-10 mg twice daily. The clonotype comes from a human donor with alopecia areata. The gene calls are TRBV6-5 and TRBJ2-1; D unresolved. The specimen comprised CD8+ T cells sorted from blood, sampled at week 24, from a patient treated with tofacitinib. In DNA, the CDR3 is TGTGCCAGCAGTTACACGCGGAATGAGCAGTTCTTC. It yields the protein CASSYTRNEQFF.